The 15 T cell receptor beta chains in this list originate from one sample, sequenced in a study of vaccination effects on CD4 cells after COVID-19. Generated by immunoSEQ multiplex PCR, the TCRdb table keeps only in-frame clones and is missing some. In the table there are over 35,000 clones, over 60% of which are singletons. Upon completion of around 9 days in culture, CD4+ T cells were isolated. PCR showed that the person got SARS-CoV-2 infection at some point between March and December 2020. Each participant received a vaccine that was either BNT162b2 or mRNA-1273, given as two doses. These receptors' targets are unknown. Sequencing was performed on CD4+ T cells from PBMCs cultured without peptide, taken after COVID-19 vaccination. Every receptor here comes from a human donor who had a prior SARS-CoV-2 infection.

V and J are TRBV15 and TRBJ2-5; tentatively, D is TRBD1 (5 bases). V was shortened by 0 bases and J by 4 bases, with 12 bases between the two germline ends. Germline CDR1 LNHNV, CDR2 YYDKDF (reference sequence). The CDR3 sequence is 15 residues long. This CDR3 reads CATSRDPGSRETQYF. CDR3 in DNA: TGTGCCACCAGCAGAGATCCAGGGTCTAGAGAGACCCAGTACTTC.

The genes are TRBV5-1 and TRBJ1-2, with D hard to call. The CDR3 loop spans 13 amino acids. V was shortened by 4 bases and J by 3 bases, with 10 bases between the two germline ends. CDR1 is SGHRS, CDR2 YFSETQ, per germline. The CDR3 DNA sequence: TGCGCCAGCAGCCTGTTGGTTGACTATGGCTACACCTTC. Its protein product is CASSLLVDYGYTF. The full variable domain, with the rest looked up from reference TRBV5-1 and TRBJ1-2, is KAGVTQTPRYLIKTRGQQVTLSCSPISGHRSVSWYQQTPGQGLQFLFEYFSETQRNKGNFPGRFSGRQFSNSRSEMNVSTLELGDSALYLCASSLLVDYGYTFGSGTRLTVV.

The chain is built from TRBV20-1 and TRBJ2-3, with a tentative D call TRBD2 (5 bases). From germline, CDR1 is DFQATT and CDR2 SNEGSKA (reference sequence). The CDR3 is 15 residues long. With 3 bases removed from V and 1 base from J, the gap between germline ends came to 14 bases. CDR3 in amino acids: CSASGSGKGTDTQYF. The CDR3 region has the DNA TGCAGTGCTAGTGGCTCGGGGAAGGGCACAGATACGCAGTATTTT.

The rearrangement joins TRBV24-1 to TRBJ2-1, with 7 bases aligning to TRBD2. The V and J ends lost 0 bases and 7 bases, in that order; junction bases with no gene match: 20. This CDR3 spans 20 amino acids. Germline CDR1 is KGHDR and CDR2 is SFDVKD. CDR3 loop: CATSDLSSTRGSGESNEQFF. In DNA, the CDR3 is TGTGCCACCAGTGATTTGTCTAGTACCCGGGGGAGCGGGGAGAGTAATGAGCAGTTCTTC.

The V and J genes are TRBV3-1 (or the pseudogene TRBV3-2) and TRBJ2-7, with D maybe TRBD2 (6 bases). The CDR3 has 18 residues. The V gene lost 0 bases and the J gene lost 3 bases, with 21 bases spanning the gap. Germline V gene data show CDR1 as LGHDT and CDR2 as YNNKEL (reference sequence). The CDR3 nucleotides are TGTGCCAGCAGCCAAGAAGAGGGTTCGGGGCGGGATTTCTACGAGCAGTACTTC. It is translated as CASSQEEGSGRDFYEQYF.

This clone was counted a single time. V is TRBV11-2 and J is TRBJ2-1; D is undetermined. Germline V gene data show CDR1 as SGHAT and CDR2 as FQNNGV. V was shortened by 3 bases and J by 2 bases, with 8 bases between the two germline ends. This CDR3 region has 14 residues. The CDR3 region is CASSLGGTYNEQFF. CDR3 bases: TGTGCCAGCAGCTTGGGCGGAACCTACAATGAGCAGTTCTTC.

This clone was counted a few times. The rearrangement joins TRBV18 to TRBJ1-1; D might be TRBD1 (6 bases). Germline CDR1 is KGHSH and CDR2 is LQKENI. The CDR3 has 13 residues. V dropped 5 bases and J dropped 3 bases, with 10 bases sitting between them. The CDR3 sequence: CASSANRDTEAFF. In nucleotides, the CDR3 is TGTGCCAGCTCAGCAAACAGGGACACTGAAGCTTTCTTT.

This rearrangement joins TRBV28 to TRBJ2-1, with 9 bases aligning to TRBD2. The germline V gene encodes CDR1 MDHEN and CDR2 SYDVKM. This CDR3 contains 16 residues. Unmatched junction bases numbered 6, after V lost 4 bases and J lost 2 bases. CDR3 nucleotides: TGTGCCAGCAGTTCCGAAGCGGGGGGACCCTACAATGAGCAGTTCTTC. This translates into CASSSEAGGPYNEQFF.

The chain carries TRBV11-2 and TRBJ2-3; D uncertain. Trimming took off 1 base at V and 0 bases at J, with 2 bases between the two ends. This CDR3 region has 13 residues. Per germline, CDR1 SGHAT and CDR2 FQNNGV. The CDR3 here is CASSLGSTDTQYF. CDR3 DNA sequence: TGTGCCAGCAGCTTAGGGAGCACAGATACGCAGTATTTT.

This sequence joins TRBV24-1 and TRBJ2-7; unclear D gene. Trimming pared 6 bases from V and 3 bases from J, leaving 11 bases between. The CDR3 is made up of 13 amino acids. CDR1 KGHDR and CDR2 SFDVKD come from the germline V gene. CDR3 amino acids: CATSIQIHYEQYF. DNA for the CDR3: TGTGCCACCAGTATTCAGATCCACTACGAGCAGTACTTC.

The chain couples TRBV5-6 to TRBJ1-4; D remains ambiguous. With 2 bases removed from V and 8 bases from J, the gap between germline ends came to 10 bases. The CDR3 sequence is 13 residues long. Germline CDR1 reads SGHDT; CDR2 reads YYEEEE. The CDR3 DNA sequence: TGTGCCAGCAGCTTCTCTCGCGGGGAAAAACTGTTTTTT. Protein: CASSFSRGEKLFF.

By share, this clone counts as medium-sized. The rearrangement joins TRBV2 to TRBJ2-1, with unresolved D. This CDR3 is built from 11 residues. Germline V gene data show CDR1 as SNHLY and CDR2 as FYNNEI. Trimming shortened V by 4 bases and J by 7 bases, and 5 bases separated the two germline ends. Here the CDR3 reads CASSALNEQFF. The CDR3 bases are TGTGCCAGCAGTGCGCTAAATGAGCAGTTCTTC.

The chain couples TRBV28 to TRBJ1-4; TRBD1 agrees at 11 bases. This CDR3 has 15 amino acids. Germline V gives CDR1 MDHEN, CDR2 SYDVKM. With 6 bases clipped from V and 3 bases from J, the junction kept 3 bases outside the gene matches. CDR3 protein: CASSLDRGPNEKLFF. CDR3 sequence (DNA): TGTGCCAGCAGCCTGGACAGGGGGCCTAATGAAAAACTGTTTTTT.

V is TRBV11-3 and J is TRBJ1-1; unclear D gene. The V gene lost 2 bases and the J gene lost 0 bases, with 10 bases spanning the gap. The length of the CDR3 is 15 residues. The germline V gene encodes CDR1 SGHNT and CDR2 YENEEA. CDR3 amino acids: CASSLFPSVNTEAFF. The DNA of the CDR3 is TGTGCCAGCAGCTTATTTCCGTCGGTGAACACTGAAGCTTTCTTT.

This clone showed up just once. The V and J genes are TRBV9 and TRBJ2-3; 9 bases match TRBD2. The J segment lost 1 base and the V segment lost 3 bases, leaving 9 bases of the junction unmatched. Germline lookup yields CDR1 SGDLS and CDR2 YYNGEE. CDR3 size: 17 residues. CDR3 nucleotide sequence: TGTGCCAGCAGCGGATCCGCGGTAGCGGGGGGCACAGATACGCAGTATTTT. Translation: CASSGSAVAGGTDTQYF.